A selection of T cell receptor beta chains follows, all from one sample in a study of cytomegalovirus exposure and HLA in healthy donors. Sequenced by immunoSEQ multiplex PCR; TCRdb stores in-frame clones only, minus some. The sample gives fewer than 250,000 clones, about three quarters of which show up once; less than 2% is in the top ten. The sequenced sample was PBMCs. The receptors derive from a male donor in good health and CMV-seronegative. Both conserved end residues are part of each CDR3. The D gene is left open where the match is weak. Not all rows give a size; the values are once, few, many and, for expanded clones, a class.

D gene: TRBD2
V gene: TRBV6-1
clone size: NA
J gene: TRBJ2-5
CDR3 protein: CASSALAGGETQYF
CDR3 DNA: TGTGCCAGCAGTGCGCTAGCGGGGGGGGAGACCCAGTACTTC

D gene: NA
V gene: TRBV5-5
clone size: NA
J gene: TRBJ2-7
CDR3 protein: CASSPMDGVYEQYF
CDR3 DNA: TGTGCCAGCAGCCCCATGGACGGGGTCTACGAGCAGTACTTC

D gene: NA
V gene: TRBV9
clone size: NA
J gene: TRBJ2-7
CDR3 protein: CASSPQERGSYEQYF
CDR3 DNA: TGTGCCAGCAGCCCCCAAGAAAGGGGTTCCTACGAGCAGTACTTC

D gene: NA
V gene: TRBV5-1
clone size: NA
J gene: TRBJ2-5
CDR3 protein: CASRPQVPGETQYF
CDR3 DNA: TGCGCCAGCAGACCACAGGTCCCGGGAGAGACCCAGTACTTC

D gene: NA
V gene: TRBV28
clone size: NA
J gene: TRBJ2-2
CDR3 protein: CASSRTAGELFF
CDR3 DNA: TGTGCCAGCAGCCGGACAGCCGGGGAGCTGTTTTTT

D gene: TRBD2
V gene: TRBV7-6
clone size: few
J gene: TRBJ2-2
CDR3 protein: CAGGGGRDTGELFF
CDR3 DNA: TGTGCCGGGGGCGGCGGGAGGGACACCGGGGAGCTGTTTTTT

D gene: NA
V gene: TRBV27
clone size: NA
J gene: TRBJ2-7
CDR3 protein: CASSRRRGYEQYF
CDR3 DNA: TGTGCCAGCAGTAGGCGAAGGGGTTACGAGCAGTACTTC

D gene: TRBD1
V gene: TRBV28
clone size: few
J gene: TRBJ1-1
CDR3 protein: CASSFLRAGRGDFNTEAFF
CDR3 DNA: TGTGCCAGCAGTTTTTTAAGGGCGGGCAGGGGGGATTTCAACACTGAAGCTTTCTTT

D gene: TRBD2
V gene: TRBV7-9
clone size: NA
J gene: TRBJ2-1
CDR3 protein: CASSLGLAGNNEQFF
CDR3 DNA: TGTGCCAGCAGCTTGGGACTAGCGGGGAACAATGAGCAGTTCTTC

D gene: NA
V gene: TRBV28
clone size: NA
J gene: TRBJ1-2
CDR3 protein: CASTPRGRPYYGYTF
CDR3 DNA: TGTGCCAGCACCCCAAGGGGCAGACCCTATTATGGCTACACCTTC